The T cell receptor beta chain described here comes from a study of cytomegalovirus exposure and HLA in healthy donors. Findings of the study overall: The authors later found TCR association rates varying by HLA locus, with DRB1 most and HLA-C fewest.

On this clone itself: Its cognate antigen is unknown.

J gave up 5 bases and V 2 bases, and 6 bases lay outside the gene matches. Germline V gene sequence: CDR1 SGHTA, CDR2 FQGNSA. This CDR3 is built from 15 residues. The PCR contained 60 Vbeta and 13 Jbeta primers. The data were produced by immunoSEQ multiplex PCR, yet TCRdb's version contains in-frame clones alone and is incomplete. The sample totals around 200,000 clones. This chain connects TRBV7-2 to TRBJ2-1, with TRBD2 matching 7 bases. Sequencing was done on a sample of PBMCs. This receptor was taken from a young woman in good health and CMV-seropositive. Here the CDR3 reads CASSLSSGTHNEQFF. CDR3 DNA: TGTGCCAGCAGCTTATCTAGCGGTACGCACAATGAGCAGTTCTTC.